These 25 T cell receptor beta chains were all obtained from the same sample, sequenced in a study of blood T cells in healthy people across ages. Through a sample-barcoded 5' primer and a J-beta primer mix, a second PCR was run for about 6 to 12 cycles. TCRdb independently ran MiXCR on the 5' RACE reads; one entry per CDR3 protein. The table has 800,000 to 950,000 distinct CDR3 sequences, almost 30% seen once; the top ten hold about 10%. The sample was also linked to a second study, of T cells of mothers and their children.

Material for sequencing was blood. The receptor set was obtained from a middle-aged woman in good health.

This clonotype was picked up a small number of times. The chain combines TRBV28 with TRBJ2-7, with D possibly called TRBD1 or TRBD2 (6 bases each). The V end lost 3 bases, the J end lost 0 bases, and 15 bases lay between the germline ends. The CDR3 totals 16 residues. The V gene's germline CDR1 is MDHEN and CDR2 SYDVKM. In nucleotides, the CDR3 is TGTGCCAGCAGTTTGAGGGGGGACGTTAGCTCCTACGAGCAGTACTTC. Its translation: CASSLRGDVSSYEQYF.

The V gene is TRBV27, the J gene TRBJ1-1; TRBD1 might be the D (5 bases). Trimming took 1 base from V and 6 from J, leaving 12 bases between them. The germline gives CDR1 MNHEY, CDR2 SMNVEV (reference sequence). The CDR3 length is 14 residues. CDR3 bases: TGTGCCAGCAGTTTATACCGGGACGGTCCTGAAGCTTTCTTT. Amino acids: CASSLYRDGPEAFF.

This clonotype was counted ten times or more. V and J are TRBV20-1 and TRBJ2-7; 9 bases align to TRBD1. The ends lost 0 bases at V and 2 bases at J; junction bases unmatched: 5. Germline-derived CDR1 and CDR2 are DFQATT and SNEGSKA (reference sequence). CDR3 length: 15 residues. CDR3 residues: CSARDGTGSPYEQYF. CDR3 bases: TGCAGTGCTAGAGACGGGACAGGGAGCCCCTACGAGCAGTACTTC.

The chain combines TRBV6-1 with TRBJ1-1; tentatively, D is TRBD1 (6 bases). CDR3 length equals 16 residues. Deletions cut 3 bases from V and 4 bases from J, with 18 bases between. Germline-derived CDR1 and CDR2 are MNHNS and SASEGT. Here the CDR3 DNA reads TGTGCCAGCAGTGACCGGGGGCGCGGGTTGGGCACTGAAGCTTTCTTT. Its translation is CASSDRGRGLGTEAFF.

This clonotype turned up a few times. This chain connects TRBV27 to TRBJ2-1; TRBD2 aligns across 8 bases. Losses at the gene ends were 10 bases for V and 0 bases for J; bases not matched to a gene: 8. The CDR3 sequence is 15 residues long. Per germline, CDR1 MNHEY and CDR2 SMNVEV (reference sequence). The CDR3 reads CATREGRSSYNEQFF. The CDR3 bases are TGTGCCACCCGGGAGGGTCGGAGCTCCTACAATGAGCAGTTCTTC.

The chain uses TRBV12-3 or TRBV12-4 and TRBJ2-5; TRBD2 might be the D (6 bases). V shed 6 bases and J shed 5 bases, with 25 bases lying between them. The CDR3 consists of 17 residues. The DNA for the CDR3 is TGTGCCAGCAGCCAAAAGGTCCGGATGGCAGGAGGGGAGACCCAGTACTTC. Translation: CASSQKVRMAGGETQYF.

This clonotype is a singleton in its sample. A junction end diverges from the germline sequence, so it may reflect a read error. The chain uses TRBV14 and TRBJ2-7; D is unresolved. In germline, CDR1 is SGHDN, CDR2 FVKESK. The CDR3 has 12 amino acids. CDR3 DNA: TGTGCCGGCAGCCTGCTGGGGTACGAGCAGTACTTC. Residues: CAGSLLGYEQYF.

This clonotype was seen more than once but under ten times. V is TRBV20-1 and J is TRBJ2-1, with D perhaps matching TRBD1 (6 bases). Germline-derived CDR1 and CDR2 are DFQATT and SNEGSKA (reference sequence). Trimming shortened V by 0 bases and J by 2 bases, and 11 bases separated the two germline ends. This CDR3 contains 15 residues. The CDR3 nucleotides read TGCAGTGCTAGAGATCAGGCAGGGGCCTACAATGAGCAGTTCTTC. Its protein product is CSARDQAGAYNEQFF.

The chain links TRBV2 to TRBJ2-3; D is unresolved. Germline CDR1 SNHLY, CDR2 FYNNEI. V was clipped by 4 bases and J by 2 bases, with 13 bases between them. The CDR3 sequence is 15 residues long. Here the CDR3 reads CASSGARAPTDTQYF. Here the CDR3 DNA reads TGTGCCAGCAGTGGAGCTCGAGCCCCCACAGATACGCAGTATTTT.

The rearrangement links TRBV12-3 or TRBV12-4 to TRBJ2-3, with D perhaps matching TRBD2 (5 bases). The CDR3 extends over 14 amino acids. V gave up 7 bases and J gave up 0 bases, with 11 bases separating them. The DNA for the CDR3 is TGTGCCAGCAATGGACTGGGGAGCACAGATACGCAGTATTTT. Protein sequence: CASNGLGSTDTQYF.

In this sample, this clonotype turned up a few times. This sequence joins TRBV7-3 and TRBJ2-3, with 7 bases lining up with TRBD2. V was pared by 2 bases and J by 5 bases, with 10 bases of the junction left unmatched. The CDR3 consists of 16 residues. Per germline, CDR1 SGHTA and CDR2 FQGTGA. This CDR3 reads CASSLGASGWGDTQYF. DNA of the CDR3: TGTGCCAGCAGCTTAGGGGCTAGCGGCTGGGGAGATACGCAGTATTTT.

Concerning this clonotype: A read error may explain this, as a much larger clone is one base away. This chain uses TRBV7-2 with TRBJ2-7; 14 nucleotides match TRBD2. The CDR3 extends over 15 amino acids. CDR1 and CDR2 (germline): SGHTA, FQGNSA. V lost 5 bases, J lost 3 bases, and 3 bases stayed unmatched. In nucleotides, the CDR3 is TGTACCAGCAGCGCTGGGACTAGCGGGGGCTACGAGCAGTACTTC. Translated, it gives CTSSAGTSGGYEQYF. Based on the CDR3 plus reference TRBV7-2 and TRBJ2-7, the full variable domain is GAGVSQSPSNKVTEKGKDVELRCDPISGHTALYWYRQSLGQGLEFLIYFQGNSAPDKSGLPSDRFSAERTGGSVSTLTIQRTQQEDSAVYLCTSSAGTSGGYEQYFGPGTRLTVT.

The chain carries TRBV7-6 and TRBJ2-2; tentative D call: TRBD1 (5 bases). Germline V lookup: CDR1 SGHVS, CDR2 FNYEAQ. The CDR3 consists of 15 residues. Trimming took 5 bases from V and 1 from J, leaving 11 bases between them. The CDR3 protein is CASSLLTENTGELFF. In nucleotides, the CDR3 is TGTGCCAGCAGCCTCCTGACAGAGAACACCGGGGAGCTGTTTTTT.

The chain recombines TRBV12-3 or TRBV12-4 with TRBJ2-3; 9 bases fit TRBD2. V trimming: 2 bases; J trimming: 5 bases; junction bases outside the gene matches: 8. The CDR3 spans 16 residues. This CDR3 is CASSLRTSVLRDTQYF. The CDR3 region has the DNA TGTGCCAGCAGTTTACGGACTAGCGTGCTTCGAGATACGCAGTATTTT.

This chain's CDR3 is CASSLTRSTDTQYF. The CDR3 bases are TGTGCCAGCAGTTTAACACGGTCCACAGATACGCAGTATTTT. This sequence joins TRBV12-3 or TRBV12-4 and TRBJ2-3; no firm D call. The CDR3 has 14 residues. Between the trimmed V and J ends, which lost 2 bases and 2 bases, there was a span of 8 bases.

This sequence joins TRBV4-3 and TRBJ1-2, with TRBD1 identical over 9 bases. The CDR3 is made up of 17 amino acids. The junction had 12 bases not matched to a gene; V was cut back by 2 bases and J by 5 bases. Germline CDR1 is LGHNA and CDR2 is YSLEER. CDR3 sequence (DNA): TGCGCCAGCAGCCAAACTTGGGGAACAGGGGGCAGTTATGGCTACACCTTC. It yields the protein CASSQTWGTGGSYGYTF.

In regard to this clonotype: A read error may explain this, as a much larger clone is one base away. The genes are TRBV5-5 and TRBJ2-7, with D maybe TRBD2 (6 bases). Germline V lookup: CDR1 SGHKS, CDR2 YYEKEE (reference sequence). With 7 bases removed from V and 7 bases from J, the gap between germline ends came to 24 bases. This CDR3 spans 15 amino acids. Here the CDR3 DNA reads TGTGCCAGCGGACCCCGGGAGCGAACCTACAATGAGCAGTACTTC. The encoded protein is CASGPRERTYNEQYF.

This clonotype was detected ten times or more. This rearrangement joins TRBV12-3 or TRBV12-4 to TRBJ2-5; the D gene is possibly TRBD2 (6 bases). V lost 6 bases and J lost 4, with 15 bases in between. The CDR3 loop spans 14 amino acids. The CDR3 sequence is CASRTLGGGETQYF. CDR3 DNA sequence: TGTGCCAGCAGGACCCTCGGGGGAGGAGAGACCCAGTACTTC.

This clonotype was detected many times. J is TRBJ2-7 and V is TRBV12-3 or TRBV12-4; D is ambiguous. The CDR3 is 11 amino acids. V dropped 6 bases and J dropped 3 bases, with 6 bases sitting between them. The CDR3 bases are TGTGCCAGCAGGGACCACTACGAGCAGTACTTC. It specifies CASRDHYEQYF.

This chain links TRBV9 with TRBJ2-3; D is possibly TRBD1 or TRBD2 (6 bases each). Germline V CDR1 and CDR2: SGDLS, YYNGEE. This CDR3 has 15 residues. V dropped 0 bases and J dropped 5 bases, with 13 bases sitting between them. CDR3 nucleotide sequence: TGTGCCAGCAGCGTAGGATGGGGGGCCGAAGATACGCAGTATTTT. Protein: CASSVGWGAEDTQYF.

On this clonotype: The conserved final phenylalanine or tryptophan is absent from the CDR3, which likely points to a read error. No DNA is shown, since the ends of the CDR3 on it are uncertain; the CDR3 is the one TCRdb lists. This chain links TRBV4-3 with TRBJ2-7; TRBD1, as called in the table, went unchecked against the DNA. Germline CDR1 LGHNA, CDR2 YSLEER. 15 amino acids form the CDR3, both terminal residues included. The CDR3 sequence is CASSQERDILLRAVL.

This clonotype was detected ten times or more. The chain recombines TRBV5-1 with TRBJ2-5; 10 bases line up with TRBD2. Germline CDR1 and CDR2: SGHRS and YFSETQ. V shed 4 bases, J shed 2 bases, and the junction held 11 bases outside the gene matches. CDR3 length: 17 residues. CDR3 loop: CASSPTRSGGVQETQYF. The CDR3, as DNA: TGCGCCAGCAGCCCCACCAGGAGCGGGGGGGTTCAAGAGACCCAGTACTTC.

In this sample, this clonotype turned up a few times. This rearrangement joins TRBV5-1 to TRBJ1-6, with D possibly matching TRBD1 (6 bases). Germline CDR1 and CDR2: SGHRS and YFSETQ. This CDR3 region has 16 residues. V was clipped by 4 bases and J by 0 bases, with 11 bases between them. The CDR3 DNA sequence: TGCGCCAGCAGCCGACACAGGGACTCCTATAATTCACCCCTCCACTTT. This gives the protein CASSRHRDSYNSPLHF. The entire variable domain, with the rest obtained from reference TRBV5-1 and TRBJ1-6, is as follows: KAGVTQTPRYLIKTRGQQVTLSCSPISGHRSVSWYQQTPGQGLQFLFEYFSETQRNKGNFPGRFSGRQFSNSRSEMNVSTLELGDSALYLCASSRHRDSYNSPLHFGNGTRLTVT.

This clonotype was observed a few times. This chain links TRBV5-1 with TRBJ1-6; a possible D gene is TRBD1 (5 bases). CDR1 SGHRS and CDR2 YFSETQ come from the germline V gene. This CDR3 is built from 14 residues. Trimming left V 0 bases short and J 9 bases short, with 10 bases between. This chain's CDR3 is CASSLAGYSSPLHF. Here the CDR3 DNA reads TGCGCCAGCAGCTTGGCAGGGTACAGTTCACCCCTCCACTTT. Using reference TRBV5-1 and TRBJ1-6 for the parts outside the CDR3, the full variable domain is KAGVTQTPRYLIKTRGQQVTLSCSPISGHRSVSWYQQTPGQGLQFLFEYFSETQRNKGNFPGRFSGRQFSNSRSEMNVSTLELGDSALYLCASSLAGYSSPLHFGNGTRLTVT.

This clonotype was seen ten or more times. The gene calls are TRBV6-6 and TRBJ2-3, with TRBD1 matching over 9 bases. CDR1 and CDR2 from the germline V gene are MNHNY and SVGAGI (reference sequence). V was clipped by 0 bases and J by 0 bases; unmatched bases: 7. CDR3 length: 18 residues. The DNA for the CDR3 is TGTGCCAGCAGTTACTCCCCGGGACAGGGATCTAGCACAGATACGCAGTATTTT. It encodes CASSYSPGQGSSTDTQYF.